The 32 T cell receptor beta chains listed next were all sequenced from one sample in a study of T cells and Merkel cell carcinoma outcomes. Profiled with immunoSEQ multiplex PCR; TCRdb holds only in-frame clones, not every one. Here the sample spans fewer than 20,000 clones, over 70% being singletons. Sequenced: tumor tissue from Merkel cell carcinoma. Receptor source: a human donor with Merkel cell carcinoma.

The chain carries TRBV18 and TRBJ1-1; D uncertain. CDR1 and CDR2 from the germline V gene are KGHSH and LQKENI. With 3 bases removed from V and 0 bases from J, the gap between germline ends came to 11 bases. The CDR3 loop spans 15 amino acids. The CDR3 DNA follows: TGTGCCAGCTCACCTTTACCGGACCTGAACACTGAAGCTTTCTTT. Translating gives CASSPLPDLNTEAFF. Drawing the rest from reference TRBV18 and TRBJ1-1, the complete variable domain is NAGVMQNPRHLVRRRGQEARLRCSPMKGHSHVYWYRQLPEEGLKFMVYLQKENIIDESGMPKERFSAEFPKEGPSILRIQQVVRGDSAAYFCASSPLPDLNTEAFFGQGTRLTVV.

This clone has just one count. The rearrangement uses TRBV19 and TRBJ1-4, with 8 bases lining up with TRBD1. The junction had 4 bases not matched to a gene; V was cut back by 5 bases and J by 5 bases. Germline V gene sequence: CDR1 LNHDA, CDR2 SQIVND (reference sequence). CDR3 length equals 14 residues. The CDR3 bases are TGTGCCAGTAGTGGGACAGGCTCAAATGAAAAACTGTTTTTT. It yields the protein CASSGTGSNEKLFF.

The chain carries TRBV2 and TRBJ1-1, with 7 bases aligning to TRBD1. Germline V gives CDR1 SNHLY, CDR2 FYNNEI. The V segment lost 6 bases and the J segment 1 base; nucleotides outside the gene matches: 2. The CDR3 totals 13 residues. As DNA, the CDR3 is TGTGCCAGCAGGGGGACAGCGAACACTGAAGCTTTCTTT. Translation gives CASRGTANTEAFF.

The chain carries TRBV18 and TRBJ1-2; 7 nucleotides line up with TRBD1. V lost 3 bases, J lost 4 bases, and 11 bases stayed unmatched. Looked up from germline, CDR1 is KGHSH and CDR2 is LQKENI. The CDR3 is made up of 16 amino acids. CDR3 sequence reads: CASSPSTTGVGYGYTF. In DNA, the CDR3 is TGTGCCAGCTCACCGTCTACTACAGGGGTCGGCTATGGCTACACCTTC.

In regard to this clone: The junction departs from germline at one end; a sequencing error may be responsible. The J gene is TRBJ1-2, the V gene TRBV5-1; no definite D call. The CDR3 totals 15 residues. Germline CDR1 reads SGHRS; CDR2 reads YFSETQ. The CDR3 protein is CASSLAPGSNYDYTF. CDR3 coding DNA: TGCGCCAGCAGCTTGGCCCCGGGGTCTAACTATGACTACACCTTC.

The V gene is TRBV5-1, the J gene TRBJ2-1; 7 bases are shared with TRBD1. V lost 0 bases to trimming and J lost 5 bases; unmatched junction nucleotides: 5. Germline assignment: CDR1 SGHRS and CDR2 YFSETQ. This CDR3 is 15 amino acids long. CDR3 in amino acids: CASSLDRGPHNEQFF. The CDR3 region has the DNA TGCGCCAGCAGCTTGGATAGGGGGCCCCACAATGAGCAGTTCTTC.

This chain links TRBV5-1 with TRBJ1-6, with TRBD1 matching over 9 bases. The CDR3 is 15 amino acids. Trimming cost V 2 bases and J 9 bases; bases outside gene matches: 6. Germline V gives CDR1 SGHRS, CDR2 YFSETQ. In nucleotides, the CDR3 is TGCGCCAGCAGCTTAAAGGGACAGGGTGGTTCACCCCTCCACTTT. It translates to CASSLKGQGGSPLHF.

J is TRBJ1-2 and V is TRBV6-5; 12 positions agree with TRBD1. CDR1 and CDR2 from the germline V gene are MNHEY and SVGAGI. The CDR3 contains 15 residues. V was pared by 2 bases and J by 5 bases, with 3 bases of the junction left unmatched. The CDR3 sequence: CASSYGDRGRYGYTF. Written as DNA, the CDR3 is TGTGCCAGCAGTTACGGGGACAGGGGGCGGTATGGCTACACCTTC.

This sequence joins TRBV6-5 and TRBJ1-1; D gene unclear. This CDR3 comprises 11 residues. Germline CDR1 MNHEY, CDR2 SVGAGI. The V end lost 8 bases, the J end lost 0 bases, and 4 bases lay between the germline ends. CDR3: CASRMNTEAFF. The CDR3 DNA reads TGTGCCAGCCGGATGAACACTGAAGCTTTCTTT.

The CDR3 DNA reads as TGTGCCAGCAGCGCGGGACAGGGCCCCACTGAAGCTTTCTTT. Its translation is CASSAGQGPTEAFF. The rearrangement links TRBV7-8 to TRBJ1-1; TRBD1 agrees at 9 bases. The CDR3 contains 14 residues. Germline V CDR1 and CDR2: SGHVS, FQNEAQ. V lost 5 bases, J lost 4 bases, and 5 bases stayed unmatched.

V is TRBV29-1 and J is TRBJ2-7, with D possibly being TRBD2 (5 bases). The CDR3 sequence is 12 residues long. Germline loops: CDR1 SQVTM, CDR2 ANQGSEA. V lost 7 bases to trimming and J lost 7 bases, with 17 bases between them. CDR3 protein: CSATDGVKEQYF. DNA for the CDR3: TGCAGCGCCACGGACGGGGTTAAGGAGCAGTACTTC.

On this clone: At one end, the junction sequence differs from germline, possibly due to a read error. The V call is TRBV6-6, the J call TRBJ2-7; 7 bases fit TRBD1. CDR3 length: 13 amino acids. Germline values: CDR1 MNHNY, CDR2 SVGAGI (reference sequence). The CDR3 sequence: CANSYGTVYEQYF. The CDR3, as DNA: TGTGCCAACAGTTACGGGACAGTCTACGAGCAGTACTTC.

The chain has TRBV28 and TRBJ2-5; D is unclear. Trimming removed 8 bases from V and 3 bases from J, with 10 bases in between. Germline values: CDR1 MDHEN, CDR2 SYDVKM. This CDR3 has 12 residues. The CDR3 bases are TGTGCCAGCTTGGGATCCGAAGAGACCCAGTACTTC. Its translation is CASLGSEETQYF.

The chain uses TRBV5-4 and TRBJ1-2; 7 nucleotides match TRBD1. V trimming: 4 bases; J trimming: 0 bases; junction bases outside the gene matches: 6. The CDR3 runs to 15 residues. The V gene's germline CDR1 is SGHNT and CDR2 YYREEE (reference sequence). CDR3 DNA sequence: TGTGCCAGCAGCCCAGCCGGGACAGCTAACTATGGCTACACCTTC. It codes for CASSPAGTANYGYTF.

This chain connects TRBV29-1 to TRBJ1-3; the match to TRBD1 covers 8 bases. J lost 2 bases, V lost 8 bases, and 5 bases had no gene match. CDR3 length: 13 residues. In germline, CDR1 is SQVTM, CDR2 ANQGSEA. The DNA of the CDR3 is TGCAGCACGACAGGGGTGGCTGGAAACACCATATATTTT. Residues: CSTTGVAGNTIYF.

The chain carries TRBV5-1 and TRBJ1-1, with 8 bases lining up with TRBD1. CDR1 is SGHRS and CDR2 is YFSETQ in the germline V gene. The CDR3 has 14 amino acids. V lost 6 bases, J lost 0 bases, and 4 bases stayed unmatched. The CDR3 region has the DNA TGCGCCAGCACCGACAGGGGCTTGAACACTGAAGCTTTCTTT. This translates into CASTDRGLNTEAFF.

V usage is TRBV20-1 and J usage is TRBJ1-1; unclear D gene. CDR1 and CDR2 (germline): DFQATT, SNEGSKA (reference sequence). This CDR3 has 11 residues. The V and J ends lost 0 bases and 11 bases respectively, with 10 bases between them. The CDR3 loop is CSARDGGKAFF. CDR3 nucleotide sequence: TGCAGTGCTAGAGATGGCGGGAAGGCTTTCTTT.

In its sample, this clone was seen a few times. V is TRBV5-1 and J is TRBJ1-2, with 9 bases identical to TRBD1. This CDR3 spans 17 amino acids. V was clipped by 0 bases and J by 1 base; unmatched bases: 7. In germline, CDR1 is SGHRS, CDR2 YFSETQ. The CDR3 loop reads CASSLGLLGQGNYGYTF. In DNA form, the CDR3 reads TGCGCCAGCAGCTTGGGGCTATTGGGACAGGGTAACTATGGCTACACCTTC.

The CDR3 bases are TGTGCCAGCAGCACCACAGGGGTAATTGAAGCTTTCTTT. It encodes CASSTTGVIEAFF. The rearrangement links TRBV7-3 to TRBJ1-1, with 7 bases matching TRBD1. The germline gives CDR1 SGHTA, CDR2 FQGTGA. V shed 5 bases and J 7 bases; nucleotides not matched to a gene: 7. The CDR3 runs to 13 residues.

This clone has only one observation. The CDR3 region is CASSFLGVAYNEQFF. CDR3 sequence (DNA): TGTGCCAGCAGTTTCCTGGGAGTCGCCTACAATGAGCAGTTCTTC. This rearrangement joins TRBV28 to TRBJ2-1; tentative D call: TRBD2 (5 bases). Trimming pared 3 bases from V and 2 bases from J, leaving 11 bases between. Per germline, CDR1 MDHEN and CDR2 SYDVKM. The CDR3 runs to 15 residues.

J is TRBJ2-1 and V is TRBV6-5; 7 nucleotides match TRBD1. The ends lost 3 bases at V and 9 bases at J; junction bases unmatched: 8. The CDR3 loop spans 14 amino acids. The germline V gene encodes CDR1 MNHEY and CDR2 SVGAGI. The CDR3 DNA sequence: TGTGCCAGCAGTTATTTACAGGGGAGCTCTGAGCAGTTCTTC. This translates into CASSYLQGSSEQFF.

This sequence joins TRBV19 and TRBJ2-3; D possibly uses TRBD1 or TRBD2 (6 bases each). The CDR3 is 15 residues long. V lost 3 bases and J 6 bases, leaving 16 bases between the germline ends. Germline V gene data show CDR1 as LNHDA and CDR2 as SQIVND (reference sequence). DNA for the CDR3: TGTGCCAGTAGTATGGGGGGCGGGGAAGGGGATACGCAGTATTTT. As protein: CASSMGGGEGDTQYF. Full variable domain (missing parts from reference TRBV19 and TRBJ2-3): DGGITQSPKYLFRKEGQNVTLSCEQNLNHDAMYWYRQDPGQGLRLIYYSQIVNDFQKGDIAEGYSVSREKKESFPLTVTSAQKNPTAFYLCASSMGGGEGDTQYFGPGTRLTVL.

Only one count was recorded for this clone. The CDR3 DNA follows: TGTGCCAGCAGACAGGGGACTAGCGGCACCGGGGAGCTGTTTTTT. Translated, it gives CASRQGTSGTGELFF. This chain uses TRBV11-3 with TRBJ2-2; TRBD2 aligns across 11 bases. V gave up 6 bases and J gave up 4 bases; unmatched junction bases: 4. The CDR3 length is 15 residues. CDR1 and CDR2 from the germline V gene are SGHNT and YENEEA.

The DNA for the CDR3 is TGCGCCAGCAGCGGGACGACGGGAGGGCCCGTAGACAAAAACATTCAGTACTTC. It codes for CASSGTTGGPVDKNIQYF. The chain links TRBV5-1 to TRBJ2-4; 8 nucleotides line up with TRBD2. V shed 4 bases, J shed 3 bases, and the junction held 15 bases outside the gene matches. CDR1 and CDR2 from the germline V gene are SGHRS and YFSETQ. The CDR3 contains 18 residues.

This clone was detected once. This chain uses TRBV18 with TRBJ2-3; 9 bases align to TRBD2. From germline, CDR1 is KGHSH and CDR2 LQKENI. The length of the CDR3 is 16 residues. J lost 3 bases, V lost 3 bases, and 7 bases had no gene match. CDR3 DNA sequence: TGTGCCAGCTCACCGGGAGCGGGGGGCCGTACAGATACGCAGTATTTT. This gives the protein CASSPGAGGRTDTQYF.

The rearrangement uses TRBV10-3 and TRBJ1-2; TRBD1 might be the D (6 bases). The CDR3 has 17 residues. V dropped 10 bases and J dropped 7 bases, with 31 bases sitting between them. CDR1 ENHRY and CDR2 SYGVKD come from the germline V gene. The CDR3 DNA reads TGTGCCACCAGGCCGGGACAAGGGGCGAGCTTTGAGGGTGGCTACACCTTC. Its protein product is CATRPGQGASFEGGYTF.

This clone is a singleton in its sample. The chain combines TRBV5-1 with TRBJ2-6; D gene uncertain. The ends were cut back, 4 bases at V and 0 bases at J, with 14 bases in the middle. The CDR3 is made up of 17 amino acids. In germline, CDR1 is SGHRS, CDR2 YFSETQ. The CDR3 DNA reads TGCGCCAGCAGCCCCGCCGGCAGGCGCTCTGGGGCCAACGTCCTGACTTTC. Its translation: CASSPAGRRSGANVLTF.

This clone was picked up one time. This chain connects TRBV5-4 to TRBJ1-2, with D possibly matching TRBD1 (5 bases). The CDR3 contains 13 residues. Deletions cut 5 bases from V and 8 bases from J, with 16 bases between. The V gene's germline CDR1 is SGHNT and CDR2 YYREEE (reference sequence). The CDR3 DNA reads as TGTGCCAGCAGTTACCTAGGGGCTAAAGGCTACACCTTC. Translating it yields CASSYLGAKGYTF.

The V call is TRBV7-9, the J call TRBJ2-1; tentative D call: TRBD2 (5 bases). This CDR3 is 17 amino acids long. With 1 base removed from V and 7 bases from J, the gap between germline ends came to 20 bases. CDR1 and CDR2 from the germline V gene are SEHNR and FQNEAQ (reference sequence). The DNA for the CDR3 is TGTGCCAGCAGCTTAGTCGGAGGCGGGTCCGGAGGTAATGAGCAGTTCTTC. It is translated as CASSLVGGGSGGNEQFF.

V gene TRBV28 combines with J gene TRBJ1-2; perhaps TRBD1 as D (5 bases). The V end lost 8 bases, the J end lost 7 bases, and 20 bases lay between the germline ends. CDR3 size: 14 residues. Per germline, CDR1 MDHEN and CDR2 SYDVKM. The DNA of the CDR3 is TGTGCCAGCGAGAAAAGGGGATTAAGGTCTGGCTACACCTTC. This encodes CASEKRGLRSGYTF.

The rearrangement joins TRBV11-2 to TRBJ1-1, with 10 bases lining up with TRBD1. Germline loops: CDR1 SGHAT, CDR2 FQNNGV. The CDR3 loop spans 14 amino acids. Trimming removed 3 bases from V and 4 bases from J; junction bases left unmatched: 2. The chain's CDR3 is CASSLDRGATEAFF. The CDR3 DNA sequence: TGTGCCAGCAGCTTGGACAGGGGGGCCACTGAAGCTTTCTTT.

The rearrangement links TRBV2 to TRBJ1-2; 7 bases map to TRBD1. V lost 6 bases to trimming and J lost 8 bases; unmatched junction nucleotides: 9. CDR1 and CDR2 (germline): SNHLY, FYNNEI. The CDR3 runs 13 residues. Here the CDR3 DNA reads TGTGCCAGCAGCGGAAACAGGGGAGGGGGCTACACCTTC. It encodes CASSGNRGGGYTF.